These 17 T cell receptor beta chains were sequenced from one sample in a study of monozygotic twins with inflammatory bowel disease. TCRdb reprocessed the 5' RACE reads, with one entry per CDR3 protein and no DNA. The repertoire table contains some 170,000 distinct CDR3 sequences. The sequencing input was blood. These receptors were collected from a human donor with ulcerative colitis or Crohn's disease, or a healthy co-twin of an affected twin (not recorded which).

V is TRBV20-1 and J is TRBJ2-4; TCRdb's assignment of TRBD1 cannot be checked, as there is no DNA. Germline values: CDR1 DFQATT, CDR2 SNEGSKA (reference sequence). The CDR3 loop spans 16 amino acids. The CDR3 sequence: CSADDLNRGAKNIQYF.

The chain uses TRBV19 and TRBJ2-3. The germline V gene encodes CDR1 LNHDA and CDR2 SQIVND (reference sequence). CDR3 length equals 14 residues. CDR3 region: CASSSRASTDTQYF.

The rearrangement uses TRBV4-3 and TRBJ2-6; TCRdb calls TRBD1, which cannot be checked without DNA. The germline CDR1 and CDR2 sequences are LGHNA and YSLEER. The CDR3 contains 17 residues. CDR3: CASSGQDPSSGANVLTF.

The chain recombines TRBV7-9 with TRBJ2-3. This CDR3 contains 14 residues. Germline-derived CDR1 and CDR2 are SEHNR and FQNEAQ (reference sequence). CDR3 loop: CASSLTVSTDTQYF.

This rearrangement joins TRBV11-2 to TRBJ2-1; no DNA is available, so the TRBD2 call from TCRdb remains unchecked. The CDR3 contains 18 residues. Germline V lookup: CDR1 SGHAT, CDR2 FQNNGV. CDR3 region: CASSLEGGRAWSYNEQFF.

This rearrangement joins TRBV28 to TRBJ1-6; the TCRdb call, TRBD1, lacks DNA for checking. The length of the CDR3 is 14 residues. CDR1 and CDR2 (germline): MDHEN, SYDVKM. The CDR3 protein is CATIAGAYNSPLHF.

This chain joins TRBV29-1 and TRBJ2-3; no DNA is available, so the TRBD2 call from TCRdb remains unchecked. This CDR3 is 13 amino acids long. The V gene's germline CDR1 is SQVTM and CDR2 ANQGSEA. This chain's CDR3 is CSVGLAGGDTQYF.

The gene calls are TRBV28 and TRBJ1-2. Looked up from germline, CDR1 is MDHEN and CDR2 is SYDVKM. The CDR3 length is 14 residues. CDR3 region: CASLHGEDNYGYTF.

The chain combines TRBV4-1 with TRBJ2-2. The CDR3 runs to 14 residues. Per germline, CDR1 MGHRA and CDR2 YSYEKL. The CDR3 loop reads CASSQVLDTGELFF.

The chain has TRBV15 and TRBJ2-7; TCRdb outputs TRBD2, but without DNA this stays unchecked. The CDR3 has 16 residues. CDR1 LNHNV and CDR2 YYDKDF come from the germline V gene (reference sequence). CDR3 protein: CATSREGGRAGYEQYF. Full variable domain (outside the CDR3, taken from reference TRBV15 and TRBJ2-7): DAMVIQNPRYQVTQFGKPVTLSCSQTLNHNVMYWYQQKSSQAPKLLFHYYDKDFNNEADTPDNFQSRRPNTSFCFLDIRSPGLGDTAMYLCATSREGGRAGYEQYFGPGTRLTVT.

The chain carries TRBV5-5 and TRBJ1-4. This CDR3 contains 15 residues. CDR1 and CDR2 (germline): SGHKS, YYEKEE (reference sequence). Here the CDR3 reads CASSLWWTENEKLFF.

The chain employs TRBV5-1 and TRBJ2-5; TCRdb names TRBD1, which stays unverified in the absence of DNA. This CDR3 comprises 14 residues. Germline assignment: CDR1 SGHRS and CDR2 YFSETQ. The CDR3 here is CASSFLGGQETQYF.

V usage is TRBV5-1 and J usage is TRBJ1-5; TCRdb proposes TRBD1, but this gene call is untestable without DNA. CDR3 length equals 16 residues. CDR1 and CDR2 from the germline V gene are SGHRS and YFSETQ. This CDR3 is CASSPGPAGRNQPQHF.

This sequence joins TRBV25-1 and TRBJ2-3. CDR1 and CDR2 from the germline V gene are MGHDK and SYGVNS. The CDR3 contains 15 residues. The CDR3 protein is CASSDPSLRADTQYF.

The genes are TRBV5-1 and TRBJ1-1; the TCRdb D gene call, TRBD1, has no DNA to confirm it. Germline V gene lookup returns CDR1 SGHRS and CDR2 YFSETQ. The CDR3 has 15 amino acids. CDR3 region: CASSPSGGLNTEAFF.

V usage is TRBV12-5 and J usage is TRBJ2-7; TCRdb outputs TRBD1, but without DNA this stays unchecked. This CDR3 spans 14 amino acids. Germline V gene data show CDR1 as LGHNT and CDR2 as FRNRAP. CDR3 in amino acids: CASGRTGGIYEQYF.

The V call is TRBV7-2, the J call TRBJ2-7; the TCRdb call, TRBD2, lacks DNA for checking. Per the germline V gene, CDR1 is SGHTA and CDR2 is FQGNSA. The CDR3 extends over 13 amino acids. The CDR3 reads CASSWDWAGEQYF.